This TCR beta chain was sequenced in a study of blood T cell repertoires in COVID-19. The overall study: Both acute and convalescent COVID-19 samples were obtained from the United States, Italy and Spain.

There are 14 residues in the CDR3. V lost 5 bases and J 5 bases, leaving 15 bases between the germline ends. The V gene's germline CDR1 is SGHTA and CDR2 FQGNSA. Study processing details: The authors estimated nucleated cell counts from reference gene primer amplification. Generated by immunoSEQ multiplex PCR, the TCRdb table keeps only in-frame clones and is missing some. The DNA gave D and trimming, while V, J and clone size come from that table. The table lists tens of thousands of clones, 91% of them singletons. The clonotype originates from a man over 45 with active COVID-19. The sample taken for sequencing was peripheral blood. This sequence joins TRBV7-2 and TRBJ2-5, with TRBD2 as a possible D gene (6 bases). As DNA, the CDR3 is TGTGCCAGCAGCGCCGGGGGAGTAGCCGAGACCCAGTACTTC. It yields the protein CASSAGGVAETQYF.